Listed below are T cell receptor beta chains from one sample, sequenced in a study of T cells of healthy individuals. TCRdb reanalysed the 5' RACE reads using MiXCR and keeps one entry per CDR3 protein. The sample lists around 40,000 distinct CDR3 sequences, 3.5% to 5.5% seen once, with around 9.6% in the top ten. The receptors come from a human donor in good health. The CDR3 runs from the conserved cysteine through the conserved F or W. A D gene is named only where the DNA matches it firmly. Clone size appears in some rows only: once, few, many, or a class for an expanded clone.

-	TRBV12-3/TRBV12-4	TRBJ2-7	many	CASSLRGDFYEQYF	TGTGCCAGCAGTTTAAGGGGCGATTTTTACGAGCAGTACTTC
-	TRBV12-5	TRBJ1-5	few	CASGLVVAGPGGPQHF	TGTGCTAGTGGTTTGGTAGTGGCAGGCCCGGGGGGACCCCAGCATTTT
-	TRBV11-3	TRBJ2-1	few	CASSSPKTGKGGNEQFF	TGTGCCAGCAGCTCACCAAAGACAGGGAAGGGAGGAAATGAGCAGTTCTTC
TRBD1	TRBV27	TRBJ1-1	-	CASKSGTGNTEAFF	TGTGCCAGCAAATCTGGGACAGGGAATACTGAAGCTTTCTTT
TRBD1	TRBV3-1	TRBJ2-2	many	CASSRQGAGGELFF	TGTGCCAGCTCCCGACAGGGGGCTGGGGGGGAGCTGTTTTTT
-	TRBV30	TRBJ1-1	-	CALMTGGTWKAFF	TGTGCCTTGATGACAGGAGGGACCTGGAAAGCTTTCTTT
-	TRBV14	TRBJ1-1	few	CASSQDSLAHTTEAFF	TGTGCCAGCAGCCAAGATTCCTTAGCCCACACCACTGAAGCTTTCTTT
-	TRBV2	TRBJ2-5	-	CASSSHRIDRQETQYF	TGTGCCAGCAGTTCCCACCGGATAGATCGCCAAGAGACCCAGTACTTC
-	TRBV27	TRBJ2-3	many	CASSLFRGTDTQYF	TGTGCCAGCAGTTTATTCCGGGGAACAGATACGCAGTATTTT
-	TRBV4-1	TRBJ2-1	few	CASSHRWGNEQFF	TGCGCCAGCAGCCATAGATGGGGCAATGAGCAGTTCTTC
TRBD1	TRBV11-2	TRBJ1-1	-	CASSSGQGTEAFF	TGTGCCAGCAGCTCTGGACAGGGGACTGAAGCTTTCTTT
-	TRBV29-1	TRBJ2-2	-	CSAMSGTNTGELFF	TGCAGCGCCATGAGTGGAACGAACACCGGGGAGCTGTTTTTT
TRBD1	TRBV30	TRBJ1-2	few	CAWKFGTGSYGYTF	TGTGCCTGGAAATTTGGGACAGGTAGCTATGGCTACACCTTC
TRBD2	TRBV29-1	TRBJ2-1	many	CSVFLGLAGGHYNEQFF	TGCAGCGTTTTTCTGGGACTAGCGGGGGGACACTACAATGAGCAGTTCTTC
-	TRBV10-3	TRBJ2-3	-	CAISEGSYSDTQYF	TGTGCCATCAGTGAGGGCTCTTACTCGGATACGCAGTATTTT
-	TRBV20-1	TRBJ1-6	-	CSARVGIWSPLHF	TGCAGTGCTAGAGTTGGTATCTGGTCACCCCTCCACTTT
-	TRBV19	TRBJ2-7	-	CASSITEAGSYEQYF	TGTGCCAGTAGTATTACGGAGGCGGGATCGTACGAGCAGTACTTC
-	TRBV11-3	TRBJ2-6	many	CASSLGGTSGANVLTF	TGTGCCAGCAGCTTAGGCGGGACCTCTGGGGCCAACGTCCTGACTTTC
-	TRBV6-2/TRBV6-3	TRBJ1-2	-	CASIGSTPYGYTF	TGTGCCAGCATCGGCAGTACTCCCTATGGCTACACCTTC
-	TRBV4-3	TRBJ1-1	many	CASSQSSRGNTEAFF	TGCGCCAGCAGCCAATCATCCAGGGGGAACACTGAAGCTTTCTTT
-	TRBV12-3/TRBV12-4	TRBJ2-5	many	CASSFEGETQYF	TGTGCCAGCAGTTTTGAGGGAGAGACCCAGTACTTC
-	TRBV27	TRBJ2-2	many	CASSWRWPLNTGELFF	TGTGCCAGCAGTTGGCGCTGGCCATTAAACACCGGGGAGCTGTTTTTT
TRBD1	TRBV12-3/TRBV12-4	TRBJ2-1	many	CASSQDRGLYNEQFF	TGTGCCAGCAGTCAAGACAGGGGTCTTTACAATGAGCAGTTCTTC
-	TRBV20-1	TRBJ2-1	many	CSARARNEQFF	TGCAGTGCTAGAGCGAGGAATGAGCAGTTCTTC
-	TRBV7-9	TRBJ1-2	-	CASSFPYGYTF	TGTGCCAGCAGCTTCCCCTATGGCTACACCTTC
-	TRBV6-1	TRBJ2-3	many	CASSEEQGPTDTQYF	TGTGCCAGCAGTGAAGAGCAGGGCCCCACAGATACGCAGTATTTT
TRBD2	TRBV6-1	TRBJ2-3	-	CASSATSGSTDTQYF	TGTGCCAGCAGTGCTACTAGCGGGAGCACAGATACGCAGTATTTT
-	TRBV5-4	TRBJ1-1	many	CASSADQGLVPEAFF	TGTGCCAGCAGCGCTGACCAGGGTTTAGTCCCTGAAGCTTTCTTT
TRBD2	TRBV20-1	TRBJ2-3	many	CSARDLSGRGSTDTQYF	TGCAGTGCTAGAGATCTGAGCGGGAGGGGATCCACAGATACGCAGTATTTT
-	TRBV6-4	TRBJ2-3	many	CASSDSSVRSTDTQYF	TGTGCCAGCAGTGACTCTTCGGTACGGAGCACAGATACGCAGTATTTT
TRBD1	TRBV20-1	TRBJ1-1	few	CSARPGTGETEAFF	TGCAGTGCTCGCCCCGGGACAGGTGAAACTGAAGCTTTCTTT
-	TRBV5-1	TRBJ2-2	many	CASSLEGLVTGELFF	TGCGCCAGCAGCTTGGAAGGACTTGTCACCGGGGAGCTGTTTTTT
-	TRBV3-1	TRBJ2-1	many	CASSQGAGPRGEQFF	TGTGCCAGCAGCCAAGGGGCAGGGCCTAGAGGTGAGCAGTTCTTC
TRBD2	TRBV7-9	TRBJ2-7	many	CASSSAPTSGGTTTYEQYF	TGTGCCAGCAGCTCAGCCCCGACTAGCGGGGGGACTACTACCTACGAGCAGTACTTC
-	TRBV18	TRBJ1-1	many	CASSPFGGVNTEAFF	TGTGCCAGCTCACCTTTTGGGGGGGTGAACACTGAAGCTTTCTTT
-	TRBV30	TRBJ2-3	-	CAWRGDPGFTDTQYF	TGTGCCTGGAGGGGGGACCCCGGCTTTACGGATACGCAGTATTTT
-	TRBV5-5	TRBJ2-5	few	CASSLYGVTGQETQYF	TGTGCCAGCAGCTTGTATGGAGTCACAGGCCAAGAGACCCAGTACTTC
-	TRBV4-2	TRBJ2-7	medium-sized	CASSLGKKSEQYF	TGTGCCAGCAGCCTCGGAAAAAAGAGCGAGCAGTACTTC
TRBD1	TRBV5-1	TRBJ2-7	many	CASTFGRTGGFDEQYF	TGCGCCAGCACCTTTGGGCGGACAGGGGGCTTCGACGAGCAGTACTTC
-	TRBV12-3/TRBV12-4	TRBJ1-3	-	CASSLTNSGNTIYF	TGTGCCAGCAGTTTAACGAACTCTGGAAACACCATATATTTT
TRBD1	TRBV12-3/TRBV12-4	TRBJ1-2	many	CASSLWTGGSSGYTF	TGTGCCAGCAGTTTGTGGACAGGGGGGAGCTCCGGCTACACCTTC